This note documents a single T cell receptor beta chain sequence. This CDR3 contains 15 residues. Unmatched junction bases numbered 7, after V lost 4 bases and J lost 6 bases. Germline assignment: CDR1 SEHNR and CDR2 FQNEAQ (reference sequence). This record comes from a study of shared clonotypes between healthy human individuals. Repertoires were generated with immunoSEQ multiplex PCR, while TCRdb's copy carries only in-frame clones and drops some. Of roughly 1,500,000 clones listed, 95% to 99% are singletons. Specimen: naive CD4+ T cells sorted from blood. Indicated subset: CD45RA+ positively selected. This chain connects TRBV7-9 to TRBJ2-1; TRBD1 agrees at 9 bases. The receptor was derived from a man aged 30-40 years in good health. The CDR3 sequence: CASSSGQGFINEQFF. The CDR3, as DNA: TGTGCCAGCAGCTCCGGACAGGGGTTCATCAATGAGCAGTTCTTC.